The clone carrying this T cell receptor (beta chain) was seen only a few times. The antigen is not known. This sample is drawn from a study of T cell repertoires in cytomegalovirus infection. Background on the study: From public TCR beta signatures came an indication of both CMV infection and matching HLA type.

With 8 bases clipped from V and 7 bases from J, the junction kept 4 bases outside the gene matches. Per germline, CDR1 KGHDR and CDR2 SFDVKD. The CDR3 consists of 13 residues. In TCRdb, the reads were re-called with MiXCR into one record per CDR3 protein. The data hold 300,000 or so distinct CDR3 sequences, with 25% observed a single time. Study observations and caveats: Summed frequency of shared TCR beta families picked out CMV carriers who also had the relevant HLA. Clonotypes of TCR beta that were HLA-C-restricted and CMV-specific dominated the ex vivo response.

The chain employs TRBV24-1 and TRBJ2-1; 10 nucleotides align to TRBD2. Sequencing was performed on cultured PBMCs, taken from culture after CMV antigen stimulation. The sequence was obtained from a human donor in good health (CMV status not recorded). Some clones in this sample may be carry-over from other donors' samples. CDR3 sequence reads: CATKGTSVNEQFF. The CDR3 DNA sequence: TGTGCCACCAAGGGGACTAGCGTTAATGAGCAGTTCTTC.